This entry describes one T cell receptor beta chain. There is no known antigen for this receptor. No base quality information exists; no much larger clone differs at one position. Focal radiation therapy combined with CTLA-4 blockade (ipilimumab) was tested in patients with chemo-refractory metastatic non-small-cell lung cancer. The sample comes from a study of radiotherapy plus CTLA-4 blockade in lung cancer (dated by TCRdb to 2016 to 2018). Some background on the complete study: Among enrolled patients, about 19% had an objective response and 31% reached disease control.

Beyond this particular receptor, the publication reports: TCR clones derived from tumors expanded in peripheral blood after treatment with radiotherapy and ipilimumab. The strongest predictors of response, as reported, were early dynamic changes in blood T cell clones along with a rise in serum interferon-beta after radiation.

Library preparation was by the immunoSEQ multiplex PCR assay. Sourced from immuneACCESS, this table was stored by TCRdb with only in-frame sequences that have V and J called. A share of the clones is absent; for the studies checked, an unresolved V gene accounts for under half, and the remainder has no known explanation. The sample records tens of thousands of clones, over 70% of which are singletons. Together, the top ten hold roughly 4% of the sample. The CDR3 has 12 amino acids, counting the end cysteine and phenylalanine. The CDR3 DNA has 36 bases and is translated from base 1. V drops 2 bases and J drops 6 bases, leaving 4 bases in between. The germline V gene (reference sequence) supplies CDR1 MNHEY and CDR2 SMNVEV.

Here the chain combines TRBV27 and TRBJ2-2, with no confidently assigned D gene. The receptor comes from a human donor with non-small cell lung cancer who had stable disease on radiotherapy plus ipilimumab. Sample: peripheral blood, taken from a patient treated with radiotherapy plus ipilimumab. The sequence in DNA is TGTGCCAGCAGTTTACGGGCCGGGGAGCTGTTTTTT. It codes for CASSLRAGELFF.